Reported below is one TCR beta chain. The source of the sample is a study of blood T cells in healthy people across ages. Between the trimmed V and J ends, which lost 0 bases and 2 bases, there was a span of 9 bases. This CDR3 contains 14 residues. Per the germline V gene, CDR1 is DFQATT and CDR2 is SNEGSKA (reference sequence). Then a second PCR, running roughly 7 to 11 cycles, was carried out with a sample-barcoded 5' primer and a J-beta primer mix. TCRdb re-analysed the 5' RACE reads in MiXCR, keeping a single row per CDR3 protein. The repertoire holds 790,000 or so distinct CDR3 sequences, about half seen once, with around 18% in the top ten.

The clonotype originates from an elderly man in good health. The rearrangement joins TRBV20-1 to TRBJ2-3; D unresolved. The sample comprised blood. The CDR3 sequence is CSARDIEYTDTQYF. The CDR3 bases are TGCAGTGCTAGAGACATCGAATACACAGATACGCAGTATTTT.